This entry concerns a single T cell receptor beta chain. Stated time point: before trial treatment. The donors' treatment consisted of nivolumab, ipilimumab, aspirin, low-dose cyclophosphamide and low-dose radiotherapy. The sample comes from a study of low-dose radiotherapy and immunotherapy resistance in tumors. Study-level information: Every six weeks patients received intravenous ipilimumab 1 mg/kg, and every two weeks they received intravenous nivolumab 240 mg. For four cycles from cycle 1 day 1, patients took 300 mg oral aspirin daily.

V was pared by 5 bases and J by 3 bases, with 18 bases between. Germline loops: CDR1 LGHDT, CDR2 YNNKEL (reference sequence). This CDR3 has 16 amino acids. Gene-specific TRAV and TRBV primers were used for first-strand cDNA, covering alpha and beta chains. A roughly 19-cycle PCR with a constant-region primer and V-primer adapter amplified TCRs. It was by in vitro transcription that isolated mRNA was amplified. TCRdb independently ran MiXCR on the reads; one entry per CDR3 protein. The data hold tens of thousands of distinct CDR3 sequences, with over 15% observed a single time. Material: PBMCs, obtained before treatment. The receptor was isolated from a male donor with prostate cancer. This chain connects TRBV3-1 to TRBJ2-3, with D tentatively TRBD1 (6 bases). For the CDR3, the DNA is TGTGCCAGCAGCGTCGGTTGGCAGGGGAAAACAGATACGCAGTATTTT. It codes for CASSVGWQGKTDTQYF.